The T cell receptor beta chain described here comes from a study of neurological immune-mediated disorders. Time point: technical triplicate 3. cDNA was made by 5'RACE with 10-nucleotide random UMIs. TCRdb redid the calling of the 5' RACE reads with MiXCR, one entry per CDR3 protein. The data contain around 30,000 distinct CDR3 sequences, about a sixth of them seen just once; the ten biggest clones take up around 5%. The sample holds many counts of this clonotype. Its antigen is currently unknown. Study-level results: Sharing of CDR3 amino acid sequences among expanded clones across subjects was absent, suggesting private repertoires in all groups. HTLV-1-associated myelopathy had the most TCR clonal expansion, and multiple sclerosis had the least, less than healthy controls.

V trimming: 2 bases; J trimming: 6 bases; junction bases outside the gene matches: 11. The CDR3 totals 17 residues. CDR1 is SEHNR and CDR2 is FQNEAQ in the germline V gene (reference sequence). The sample taken for sequencing was CD4+ T cells from blood. The gene calls are TRBV7-9 and TRBJ2-3; 10 bases align to TRBD2. The TCR originated in a female donor with HTLV-1-associated myelopathy (HAM/TSP). The CDR3 region is CASSLRTVAGGWDTQYF. CDR3 sequence (DNA): TGTGCCAGCAGCTTACGCACCGTAGCGGGAGGTTGGGATACGCAGTATTTT.